Included here is one T cell receptor beta chain sequence, with context. Antigen: not known. Some clones are missing from TCRdb's copy, which holds only in-frame ones; the method was immunoSEQ multiplex PCR. The sample has roughly 81,000 clones, 84% seen once. The CDR3 length is 14 residues. The V gene's germline CDR1 is SNHLY and CDR2 FYNNEI. V dropped 7 bases and J dropped 2 bases, with 12 bases sitting between them. This entry is derived from a study of identifying expanded T cells in peripheral blood. Study outcomes and limitations: Clone count variance between two-week samples rose with total template count. Differentially abundant clones: around 1.1 between replicates, 16.4 at approximately 14 days, roughly 18 at four.

The source of this sequence is a person between 18 and 75 years old in good health. The sequenced sample consisted of blood. The gene calls are TRBV2 and TRBJ2-1; tentatively, D is TRBD2 (6 bases). Here the CDR3 reads CASNPGLAYNEQFF. The CDR3 DNA follows: TGTGCCAGCAATCCGGGACTGGCCTACAATGAGCAGTTCTTC.